This T cell receptor (beta chain) emerged from a study of cytomegalovirus exposure and HLA in healthy donors. Whole-study findings and limits: As was reported, the classifier diagnosed cytomegalovirus status with high specificity and sensitivity.

In regard to this clone: Its antigen is not known.

TCRdb's table, derived via immunoSEQ multiplex PCR, lists solely in-frame clones and lacks some. This table has around 260,000 clones, roughly 91% appearing once. CDR1 and CDR2 (germline): SNHLY, FYNNEI. The V gene end was trimmed by 6 bases and the J gene end by 8 bases; junction bases not matched to a gene: 9. The CDR3 loop spans 15 amino acids. The clonotype comes from a woman in her thirties in good health and CMV-seronegative. This sequence joins TRBV2 and TRBJ2-1, with 11 nucleotides matching TRBD2. Sequencing was carried out using PBMCs. The CDR3 spells CASRDSGRALHEQFF. For the CDR3, the DNA is TGTGCCAGCAGGGATAGCGGGAGGGCCCTCCATGAGCAGTTCTTC.